The next 10 T cell receptor beta chains were all read from a single sample in a study of blood T cell repertoires in COVID-19 (TCRdb year 2020). Library construction relied on the immunoSEQ multiplex PCR assay. What TCRdb holds here is the immuneACCESS table cut down to in-frame rearrangements. Part of the clones is not present; checked against another copy, under half of the missing clones reflect an unresolved V gene, and the others are unexplained. The sample table shows about 310,000 clones, and around 91% are seen once. Around a tenth of the sample is in the top ten clones. The sample was PBMCs or T cells enriched from blood (not recorded which). These receptors all come from a woman in her 40s who had recovered from COVID-19.

The chain employs TRBV19 and TRBJ2-7, with 12 nucleotides matching TRBD2. Germline CDR1 is LNHDA and CDR2 is SQIVND (reference sequence). The ends lost 7 bases at V and 1 base at J; junction bases unmatched: 5. The CDR3 is made up of 15 amino acids. CDR3 amino acids: CASTLTSGGSYEQYF. The CDR3 coding sequence is TGTGCCAGTACCCTGACTAGCGGGGGATCCTACGAGCAGTACTTC. The variable domain in full, with the rest retrieved from reference TRBV19 and TRBJ2-7, is DGGITQSPKYLFRKEGQNVTLSCEQNLNHDAMYWYRQDPGQGLRLIYYSQIVNDFQKGDIAEGYSVSREKKESFPLTVTSAQKNPTAFYLCASTLTSGGSYEQYFGPGTRLTVT.

The rearrangement uses TRBV5-1 and TRBJ2-2, with 7 bases that match TRBD2. Germline V gene lookup returns CDR1 SGHRS and CDR2 YFSETQ. The CDR3 loop spans 15 amino acids. The J segment lost 1 base and the V segment lost 5 bases, leaving 5 bases of the junction unmatched. CDR3 coding DNA: TGCGCCAGCAGTAGACTAGCCGGGAACACCGGGGAGCTGTTTTTT. Translating it yields CASSRLAGNTGELFF.

This clone came up a few times. V usage is TRBV19 and J usage is TRBJ2-2, with 7 bases identical to TRBD1. Germline trimming cut 4 bases from V and 4 bases from J; bases unmatched to any gene: 6. The CDR3 sequence is 15 residues long. Germline V gene data show CDR1 as LNHDA and CDR2 as SQIVND (reference sequence). The CDR3 here is CASSKRDRSTGELFF. The CDR3 region has the DNA TGTGCCAGTAGTAAAAGGGACAGAAGCACCGGGGAGCTGTTTTTT.

The chain joins TRBV7-2 to TRBJ2-7; 10 bases are shared with TRBD1. The CDR3 totals 14 residues. The V segment lost 5 bases and the J segment 5 bases; nucleotides outside the gene matches: 6. Germline assignment: CDR1 SGHTA and CDR2 FQGNSA. CDR3 DNA: TGTGCCAGCAGCCCAGGGACAGGGGAAAACGAGCAGTACTTC. This codes for CASSPGTGENEQYF. The whole variable domain, remainder taken from reference TRBV7-2 and TRBJ2-7, is GAGVSQSPSNKVTEKGKDVELRCDPISGHTALYWYRQSLGQGLEFLIYFQGNSAPDKSGLPSDRFSAERTGGSVSTLTIQRTQQEDSAVYLCASSPGTGENEQYFGPGTRLTVT.

About this clone: The sample contains more than one DNA sequence encoding this CDR3. The chain employs TRBV29-1 and TRBJ2-1; TRBD1 aligns across 8 bases. This CDR3 contains 11 residues. The germline V gene encodes CDR1 SQVTM and CDR2 ANQGSEA. J was trimmed by 7 bases and V by 6 bases; bases with no gene match: 2. DNA for the CDR3: TGCAGCGTCCACAGGGGGAATGAGCAGTTCTTC. Encoded protein: CSVHRGNEQFF.

The V and J genes are TRBV29-1 and TRBJ1-1; a possible D gene is TRBD1 (5 bases). The germline V gene encodes CDR1 SQVTM and CDR2 ANQGSEA. The V gene lost 2 bases and the J gene lost 8 bases, with 15 bases spanning the gap. The CDR3 spans 13 residues. CDR3: CSVEPTGSREAFF. The CDR3 region has the DNA TGCAGCGTTGAACCTACAGGTTCCAGGGAAGCTTTCTTT.

The chain carries TRBV10-3 and TRBJ1-2; D perhaps matches TRBD1 (6 bases). The V gene's germline CDR1 is ENHRY and CDR2 SYGVKD. This CDR3 comprises 16 residues. V was shortened by 0 bases and J by 2 bases, with 13 bases between the two germline ends. This chain's CDR3 is CAISESWTALNYGYTF. The CDR3 DNA is TGTGCCATCAGTGAGTCTTGGACAGCCTTAAACTATGGCTACACCTTC.

The chain has TRBV15 and TRBJ1-3; D may be TRBD1 (5 bases). CDR3 length: 14 residues. The ends were cut back, 1 base at V and 8 bases at J, with 12 bases in the middle. Germline V gene data show CDR1 as LNHNV and CDR2 as YYDKDF (reference sequence). The CDR3: CATSRGRVEDTIYF. Written as DNA, the CDR3 is TGTGCCACCAGCAGAGGCAGGGTCGAAGACACCATATATTTT.

This chain uses TRBV11-1 with TRBJ2-1, with a possible D match to TRBD2 (7 bases). CDR1 is SGHAT and CDR2 is FQDESV in the germline V gene (reference sequence). There are 16 residues in the CDR3. Trimming left V 7 bases short and J 4 bases short, with 20 bases between. The CDR3 reads CASTPWAGAAYNEQFF. CDR3 sequence (DNA): TGTGCCAGCACCCCCTGGGCGGGGGCCGCTTACAATGAGCAGTTCTTC. Supplemented by reference TRBV11-1 and TRBJ2-1, the full variable domain reads EAEVAQSPRYKITEKSQAVAFWCDPISGHATLYWYRQILGQGPELLVQFQDESVVDDSQLPKDRFSAERLKGVDSTLKIQPAELGDSAMYLCASTPWAGAAYNEQFFGPGTRLTVL.

V is TRBV25-1 and J is TRBJ2-5; 8 bases match TRBD1. The CDR3 consists of 13 residues. The germline V gene encodes CDR1 MGHDK and CDR2 SYGVNS. J gave up 5 bases and V 7 bases, and 6 bases lay outside the gene matches. CDR3: CASNENRGETQYF. The CDR3 nucleotides read TGTGCCAGCAACGAAAACAGGGGGGAGACCCAGTACTTC.